A selection of T cell receptor beta chains follows, all from one sample in a study of T cells after yellow fever vaccination. TCRdb recomputed calls from the 5' RACE reads with MiXCR, one row per CDR3 protein. The table shows hundreds of thousands of distinct CDR3 sequences, with 9% to 15% occurring only once. The sample in question was PBMCs, obtained on the day of the yellow fever booster vaccination. These receptors were taken from a man in his thirties or forties who received the YFV17D yellow fever vaccine. Both conserved end residues are part of each CDR3. A D gene is named only where the DNA matches it firmly. Not all rows give a size; the values are once, few, many and, for expanded clones, a class.

j_call | v_call | d_call | clone_size | cdr3_nt | cdr3_aa
TRBJ1-6 | TRBV6-1 | NA | few | TGTGCCAGCAGCCCCGGATCCGCGAATTCACCCCTCCACTTT | CASSPGSANSPLHF
TRBJ2-7 | TRBV7-2 | NA | NA | TGTGCCAGCAGCCCGAGAGGGGGGGGCTACGAGCAGTACTTC | CASSPRGGGYEQYF
TRBJ2-7 | TRBV27 | TRBD2 | NA | TGTGCCAGCAGAGCGGGAAACTTCAACGAGCAGTACTTC | CASRAGNFNEQYF
TRBJ2-7 | TRBV7-6 | TRBD1 | NA | TGTGCCAGCAGCTTAGGGACAGGGGGCTTCGACGAGCAGTACTTC | CASSLGTGGFDEQYF
TRBJ2-7 | TRBV20-1 | NA | few | TGCAGTGCTAGAGATGGGAGGGGGATTTCCTACGAGCAGTACTTC | CSARDGRGISYEQYF
TRBJ1-1 | TRBV2 | TRBD1 | NA | TGTGCCAGCAGAGATACAGGGGGCGGGAGCACTGAAGCTTTCTTT | CASRDTGGGSTEAFF
TRBJ2-1 | TRBV19 | NA | few | TGTGCCACCGGGACCGCTGGGGGCATCTACAATGAGCAGTTCTTC | CATGTAGGIYNEQFF
TRBJ1-4 | TRBV7-2 | TRBD1 | few | TGTGCCAGCAGCCCCTTACAGGGGGCGAGGGAAAAACTGTTTTTT | CASSPLQGAREKLFF
TRBJ1-2 | TRBV10-1 | NA | NA | TGCGCCAGCAGTGATAGCGCGGATGGCTACACCTTC | CASSDSADGYTF
TRBJ1-5 | TRBV19 | TRBD1 | NA | TGTGCCAGTAGTATGGGACAGGGGTTCTATCAGCCCCAGCATTTT | CASSMGQGFYQPQHF
TRBJ2-1 | TRBV6-1 | TRBD2 | few | TGTGCCAGCAGTGAAAGGGGGGCTAGCGGGAGTAGTGTGCAGTTCTTC | CASSERGASGSSVQFF
TRBJ2-3 | TRBV10-3 | TRBD2 | few | TGTGCCATCAGGGGGACTAGCCTCGGGGATACGCAGTATTTT | CAIRGTSLGDTQYF
TRBJ2-2 | TRBV2 | NA | few | TGTGCCAGCATCCGGACACCCGGGGAGCTGTTTTTT | CASIRTPGELFF
TRBJ1-2 | TRBV3-1 | TRBD1 | NA | TGTGCCAGCAGCCGCCAACCGGACAGGCACTATGGCTACACCTTC | CASSRQPDRHYGYTF
TRBJ2-1 | TRBV4-3 | TRBD2 | NA | TGCGCCAGCAGTGGGGTAGCGGGCAATGAGCAGTTCTTC | CASSGVAGNEQFF
TRBJ2-1 | TRBV5-6 | TRBD2 | NA | TGTGCCAGCAGCTTCACGGGAGGCGGGGATGAGCAGTTCTTC | CASSFTGGGDEQFF
TRBJ1-5 | TRBV4-3 | NA | NA | TGCGCCAGCAGCCAAGATGCCAGCTATAGCAATCAGCCCCAGCATTTT | CASSQDASYSNQPQHF
TRBJ1-3 | TRBV7-8 | NA | few | TGTGCCAGCAGCTTAGTCACGACCTTCTCTGGAAACACCATATATTTT | CASSLVTTFSGNTIYF
TRBJ2-7 | TRBV7-9 | NA | few | TGTGCCAGTCGTCAGACTAACTACGAGCAGTACTTC | CASRQTNYEQYF
TRBJ1-3 | TRBV12-3/TRBV12-4 | NA | NA | TGTGCCAGCAGTTTACGGGGGTCTCACTCTGGAAACACCATATATTTT | CASSLRGSHSGNTIYF
TRBJ2-1 | TRBV6-5 | NA | NA | TGTGCTTGCGGCCTCAGGGATGAGCAGTTCTTC | CACGLRDEQFF
TRBJ2-5 | TRBV12-5 | NA | few | TGTGCTAGTGCCAAGGACTTAGGGCAAGAGACCCAGTACTTC | CASAKDLGQETQYF
TRBJ2-1 | TRBV12-3/TRBV12-4 | NA | few | TGTGCCAGCAGTTCAATCCACAATGAGCAGTTCTTC | CASSSIHNEQFF
TRBJ2-3 | TRBV29-1 | TRBD2 | few | TGCAGCGTAGCGGGAGCCCCGGGAGATACGCAGTATTTT | CSVAGAPGDTQYF
TRBJ1-4 | TRBV7-3 | NA | few | TGTGCCAGCAGCGCAGCAGGGGCGAGGAATGAAAAACTGTTTTTT | CASSAAGARNEKLFF
TRBJ2-3 | TRBV5-1 | TRBD2 | few | TGCGCCAGCAGCTTGGCCGTTAGCGGGGACACAGATACGCAGTATTTT | CASSLAVSGDTDTQYF
TRBJ1-4 | TRBV5-1 | NA | NA | TGCGCCATCAGCTCAAACCTCGGGGGCGAAAAACTGTTTTTT | CAISSNLGGEKLFF
TRBJ2-3 | TRBV6-5 | NA | few | TGTGCCAGCAGTTACAAGAGGGCAGGCACAGATACGCAGTATTTT | CASSYKRAGTDTQYF
TRBJ1-5 | TRBV2 | NA | NA | TGTGCCAGCAGTGGGAGGAGGTTGCCCCAAGGTGAGGGGTACGATCAGCCCCAGCATTTT | CASSGRRLPQGEGYDQPQHF
TRBJ1-5 | TRBV12-3/TRBV12-4 | TRBD1 | NA | TGTGCCAGCAATAGGGGGCAATCTCAGCCCCAGCATTTT | CASNRGQSQPQHF
TRBJ1-5 | TRBV27 | TRBD1 | few | TGTGCCAGCAGTTTATCGCCGAGGGACAGGGGGGCCAATCAGCCCCAGCATTTT | CASSLSPRDRGANQPQHF
TRBJ2-3 | TRBV10-3 | TRBD1 | many | TGTGCCATCAGTGAGACTGGGACAGGCAGCACAGATACGCAGTATTTT | CAISETGTGSTDTQYF
TRBJ2-2 | TRBV10-3 | TRBD2 | few | TGTGCCATCAGTGGCCCCGTAGCGGGAGACACCGGGGAGCTGTTTTTT | CAISGPVAGDTGELFF
TRBJ2-7 | TRBV7-2 | NA | few | TGTGCCAGCAGCTTCCGACTAGGGGGGTCCTACGAGCAGTACTTC | CASSFRLGGSYEQYF
TRBJ2-5 | TRBV21-1 | NA | NA | TGTGCCAGCAGGGCAATACAGGAGAATCAAGAGACCCAGTACTTC | CASRAIQENQETQYF
TRBJ2-7 | TRBV5-4 | NA | few | TGTGCCAGCAGCTTGGACGAAAGGGAGCAGTACTTC | CASSLDEREQYF
TRBJ1-5 | TRBV25-1 | NA | few | TGTGCCAGCAGTGCCCCCGGGGCCGGGAAACAGCCCCAGCATTTT | CASSAPGAGKQPQHF
TRBJ1-1 | TRBV5-1 | TRBD1 | many | TGCGCCAGCAGTTCGGACAGGTCGGGGGAAGCTTTCTTT | CASSSDRSGEAFF
TRBJ1-5 | TRBV7-2 | NA | NA | TGTGCCAGCAGCTTACAGGGGATGAGCAATCAGCCCCAGCATTTT | CASSLQGMSNQPQHF
TRBJ1-1 | TRBV6-4 | TRBD1 | few | TGTGCCAGCAGAGGGACAGGTGGCGGGTTAGCTTTCTTT | CASRGTGGGLAFF
TRBJ2-7 | TRBV6-1 | TRBD1 | NA | TGTGCCAGCAGCCCGATAGGACAGGGGGAAGACTACGAGCAGTACTTC | CASSPIGQGEDYEQYF
TRBJ1-1 | TRBV7-9 | TRBD1 | few | TGTGCCAGCAGCTTAGGGTCTACATACAGGGGAAACACTGAAGCTTTCTTT | CASSLGSTYRGNTEAFF
TRBJ2-7 | TRBV9 | NA | NA | TGTGCCAGCAGCGCCCCGGGACTCTACGAGCAGTACTTC | CASSAPGLYEQYF
TRBJ2-1 | TRBV27 | TRBD2 | NA | TGTGCCAGCCGAAATCGGCCCGGGACTAACAATGAGCAGTTCTTC | CASRNRPGTNNEQFF
TRBJ2-7 | TRBV30 | TRBD1 | NA | TGTGCCTGGACCTCATCGCCGGGACAGGGCCCCTACGAGCAGTACTTC | CAWTSSPGQGPYEQYF
TRBJ2-7 | TRBV5-6 | NA | NA | TGTGCCAGCAGCTCCTCAGGTCGGCAGTACTTC | CASSSSGRQYF
TRBJ2-2 | TRBV7-9 | NA | few | TGTGCCAGCAGCTTGGGTCCTCGGGGATACACCGGGGAGCTGTTTTTT | CASSLGPRGYTGELFF
TRBJ2-1 | TRBV7-2 | TRBD2 | many | TGTGCCAGCAGCCCCGGGACTAGCGTCTACAATGAGCAGTTCTTC | CASSPGTSVYNEQFF
TRBJ2-1 | TRBV7-2 | NA | few | TGTGCCAGCAGCACTCAGCCTAACAATGAGCAGTTCTTC | CASSTQPNNEQFF
TRBJ2-6 | TRBV6-2/TRBV6-3 | NA | NA | TGTGCCAGCAGTTACTCGATTTCCAACGTCCTGACTTTC | CASSYSISNVLTF
TRBJ2-1 | TRBV5-1 | NA | NA | TGCGCCAGCAGCTTGGCTCCGGGGCAGGCCTACAATGAGCAGTTCTTC | CASSLAPGQAYNEQFF
TRBJ2-5 | TRBV3-1 | TRBD2 | few | TGTGCCAGCAGCCAAACTAGCGGTATACGAGTGGGGGAGTACTTC | CASSQTSGIRVGEYF
TRBJ2-1 | TRBV6-2/TRBV6-3 | TRBD2 | few | TGTGCCAGCAGTTACTTGCCGCCGGGACTAGCGGTTGTGGATGAGCAGTTCTTC | CASSYLPPGLAVVDEQFF
TRBJ2-1 | TRBV5-5 | NA | NA | TGTGCCAGCAGCAACCCGGGACAAGAGTTAAAGCAGTTCTTC | CASSNPGQELKQFF
TRBJ1-6 | TRBV5-1 | NA | few | TGCGCCAGCAGCGCCGGGACACCCGCCGACTTATATTCACCCCTCCACTTT | CASSAGTPADLYSPLHF